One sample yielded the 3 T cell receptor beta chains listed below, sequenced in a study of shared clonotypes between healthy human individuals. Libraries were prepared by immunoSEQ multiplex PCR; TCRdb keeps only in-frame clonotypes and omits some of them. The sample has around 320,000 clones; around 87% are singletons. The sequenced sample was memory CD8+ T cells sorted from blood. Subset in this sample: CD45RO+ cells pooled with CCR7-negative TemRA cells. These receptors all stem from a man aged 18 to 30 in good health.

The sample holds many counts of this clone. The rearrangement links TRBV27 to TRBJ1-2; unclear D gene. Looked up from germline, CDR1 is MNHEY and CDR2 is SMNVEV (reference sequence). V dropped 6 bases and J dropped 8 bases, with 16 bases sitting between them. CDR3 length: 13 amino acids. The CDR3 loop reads CASSGLDLQGYTF. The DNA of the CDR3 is TGTGCCAGCAGCGGGCTGGATCTGCAAGGCTACACCTTC.

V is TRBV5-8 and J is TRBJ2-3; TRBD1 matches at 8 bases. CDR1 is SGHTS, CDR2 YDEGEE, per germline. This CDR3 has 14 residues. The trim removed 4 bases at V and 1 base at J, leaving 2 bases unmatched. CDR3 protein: CASSRTGRTDTQYF. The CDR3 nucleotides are TGTGCCAGCAGCCGGACAGGGCGCACAGATACGCAGTATTTT.

This chain's CDR3 is CASSTTTGRSPLHF. In DNA form, the CDR3 reads TGTGCCAGTAGTACTACCACAGGGCGGTCACCCCTCCACTTT. This sequence joins TRBV19 and TRBJ1-6, with a tentative D call TRBD1 (6 bases). Germline CDR1 and CDR2: LNHDA and SQIVND (reference sequence). Trimming left V 4 bases short and J 10 bases short, with 14 bases between. This CDR3 spans 14 amino acids.